The T cell receptor (beta chain) described here comes from a study of T cell responses to AZD1222 COVID-19 vaccine. Comments on this clone: The antigen remains unidentified.

The CDR3 is 13 amino acids. Looked up from germline, CDR1 is MDHEN and CDR2 is SYDVKM. V lost 3 bases and J 10 bases, leaving 15 bases between the germline ends. Overall study findings and caveats: Two AZD1222 administrations were followed by greater Spike-specific TCR breadth and depth.

Method: immunoSEQ multiplex PCR; TCRdb's copy keeps in-frame clones and lacks some. The table shows tens of thousands of clones, with 85% to 90% occurring only once. The receptor's source is an adult who received the AZD1222 COVID-19 vaccine. The starting material was peripheral blood, obtained 28 days after the second AZD1222 dose. The chain carries TRBV28 and TRBJ1-2; weak D call: TRBD1 (6 bases). Here the CDR3 reads CASSFRLGADYTF. The CDR3 region has the DNA TGTGCCAGCAGTTTCCGGTTGGGGGCGGACTACACCTTC.